This T cell receptor (beta chain) appears in the sequencing data of a study of cytomegalovirus exposure and HLA in healthy donors. The study's findings and limits: The classifier, whose performance was assessed in both the original and validation cohorts, reportedly diagnosed cytomegalovirus status with high specificity and sensitivity. The investigators catalogued 180 or so TCR beta chains as cytomegalovirus-associated. Despite most TCR sequences being rare, some public TCRs occurred in many donors.

The germline gives CDR1 SGDLS, CDR2 YYNGEE. The CDR3 consists of 14 residues. V lost 0 bases and J lost 8; bases outside the gene matches: 4. Remarks on this clone: Its antigen is still unknown.

Clones were read by immunoSEQ multiplex PCR, and TCRdb kept only the in-frame ones, dropping some. Here the sample spans 120,000 or so clones, around 90% being singletons. The source of this sequence is a woman under 30 in good health and CMV-seronegative. What was sequenced was PBMCs. The chain carries TRBV9 and TRBJ2-3, with TRBD2 matching 9 bases. In nucleotides, the CDR3 is TGTGCCAGCAGCGTAGCTAGCGGGGTTAGTACGCAGTATTTT. The encoded protein is CASSVASGVSTQYF.